Each of the 4 T cell receptor beta chains below was sequenced from the same sample in a study of PD-1 blockade in mismatch repair-deficient tumors. The repertoire was sequenced with immunoSEQ multiplex PCR; TCRdb's copy has only in-frame clones and lacks some. The sample lists over 100,000 clones; over 60% were seen once. This specimen consisted of peripheral blood, obtained about 60 weeks after starting pembrolizumab. All receptors come from an adult with mismatch repair-deficient cancer.

This clone was observed once. This chain connects TRBV18 to TRBJ2-7; 8 bases fit TRBD1. The CDR3 is 15 residues long. With V trimmed by 3 bases and J by 2 bases, 6 bases remained unmatched. In germline, CDR1 is KGHSH, CDR2 LQKENI. The CDR3 spells CASSPGTGGAYEQYF. The CDR3 region has the DNA TGTGCCAGCTCACCCGGGACAGGAGGGGCCTACGAGCAGTACTTC.

The rearrangement links TRBV6-5 to TRBJ2-3, with no clear D. Trimming cost V 5 bases and J 0 bases, with 12 bases left between them. The CDR3 totals 15 residues. Germline V CDR1 and CDR2: MNHEY, SVGAGI. This CDR3 is CASSRTVTSTDTQYF. DNA of the CDR3: TGTGCCAGCAGTAGGACCGTTACTAGCACAGATACGCAGTATTTT.

The rearrangement links TRBV7-2 to TRBJ2-7; 8 bases are shared with TRBD2. This CDR3 spans 13 amino acids. After removal of 10 bases from V and 5 bases from J, the junction contained 10 bases not matched to a gene. Germline CDR1 and CDR2: SGHTA and FQGNSA. CDR3 sequence (DNA): TGTGCCACCCAGGGCAGCGGGAGCCACGAGCAGTACTTC. Its translation: CATQGSGSHEQYF. Full variable domain (missing parts from reference TRBV7-2 and TRBJ2-7): GAGVSQSPSNKVTEKGKDVELRCDPISGHTALYWYRQSLGQGLEFLIYFQGNSAPDKSGLPSDRFSAERTGGSVSTLTIQRTQQEDSAVYLCATQGSGSHEQYFGPGTRLTVT.

The CDR3 is CASSQDPPMIRGRHEKLFF. CDR3 nucleotide sequence: TGTGCCAGCAGCCAAGACCCTCCTATGATCAGGGGGCGTCATGAAAAACTGTTTTTT. The rearrangement links TRBV4-2 to TRBJ1-4, with 8 bases that match TRBD1. Germline CDR1 LGHNA, CDR2 YNFKEQ. V shed 0 bases, J shed 6 bases, and the junction held 15 bases outside the gene matches. The CDR3 has 19 amino acids.